This TCR beta chain appears in the sequencing data of a study of T cell responses to AZD1222 COVID-19 vaccine. Study findings and constraints: The study sampled repertoires only after the peak T cell response.

About this clone itself: Antigen unknown.

Data came from immunoSEQ multiplex PCR; TCRdb stores just in-frame clones and leaves some out. The repertoire holds 150,000 to 200,000 clones, around 90% seen once, with about 24% in the top ten. Material: peripheral blood, obtained 28 days after the second AZD1222 dose. The TCR sequence derives from an adult who received the AZD1222 COVID-19 vaccine.

In nucleotides, the CDR3 is TGTGCCAGCAGCCAGACAGGGCCGGAAAACACCATATATTTT. As protein: CASSQTGPENTIYF. The chain links TRBV6-5 to TRBJ1-3; TRBD1 matches 7 bases. Trimming cost V 6 bases and J 6 bases; bases outside gene matches: 8. In germline, CDR1 is MNHEY, CDR2 SVGAGI. The CDR3 runs to 14 residues.